This T cell receptor (beta chain) was obtained from a study of OX40 agonist ivuxolimab in advanced cancers. Background on the study: Partial responses were seen in three patients, one with hepatocellular carcinoma and two with cutaneous melanoma.

As to this clone: Its antigen is unidentified.

Profiled with immunoSEQ multiplex PCR; TCRdb holds only in-frame clones, not every one. The sample includes just under 85,000 clones, more than 80% seen only once; the top ten take around 2.9%. Study-level points and caveats: Partial responders dosed at 0.1-3.0 mg/kg displayed clonal expansion ranking among the lowest.

V dropped 4 bases and J dropped 7; count of bases not matched to a gene: 7. This CDR3 region has 15 residues. The V gene's germline CDR1 is SGHTA and CDR2 FQGTGA. This receptor was obtained from an adult with an advanced solid tumor such as melanoma, head and neck, liver or kidney cancer. The material sequenced was CD4+ or CD8+ T cells sorted from blood, taken in a trial of the OX40 agonist ivuxolimab. The chain uses TRBV7-3 and TRBJ1-6; TRBD1 matches at 7 bases. CDR3 nucleotides: TGTGCCAGCAGCTCCGGGGACAGTCGCAATTCACCCCTCCACTTT. It specifies CASSSGDSRNSPLHF.